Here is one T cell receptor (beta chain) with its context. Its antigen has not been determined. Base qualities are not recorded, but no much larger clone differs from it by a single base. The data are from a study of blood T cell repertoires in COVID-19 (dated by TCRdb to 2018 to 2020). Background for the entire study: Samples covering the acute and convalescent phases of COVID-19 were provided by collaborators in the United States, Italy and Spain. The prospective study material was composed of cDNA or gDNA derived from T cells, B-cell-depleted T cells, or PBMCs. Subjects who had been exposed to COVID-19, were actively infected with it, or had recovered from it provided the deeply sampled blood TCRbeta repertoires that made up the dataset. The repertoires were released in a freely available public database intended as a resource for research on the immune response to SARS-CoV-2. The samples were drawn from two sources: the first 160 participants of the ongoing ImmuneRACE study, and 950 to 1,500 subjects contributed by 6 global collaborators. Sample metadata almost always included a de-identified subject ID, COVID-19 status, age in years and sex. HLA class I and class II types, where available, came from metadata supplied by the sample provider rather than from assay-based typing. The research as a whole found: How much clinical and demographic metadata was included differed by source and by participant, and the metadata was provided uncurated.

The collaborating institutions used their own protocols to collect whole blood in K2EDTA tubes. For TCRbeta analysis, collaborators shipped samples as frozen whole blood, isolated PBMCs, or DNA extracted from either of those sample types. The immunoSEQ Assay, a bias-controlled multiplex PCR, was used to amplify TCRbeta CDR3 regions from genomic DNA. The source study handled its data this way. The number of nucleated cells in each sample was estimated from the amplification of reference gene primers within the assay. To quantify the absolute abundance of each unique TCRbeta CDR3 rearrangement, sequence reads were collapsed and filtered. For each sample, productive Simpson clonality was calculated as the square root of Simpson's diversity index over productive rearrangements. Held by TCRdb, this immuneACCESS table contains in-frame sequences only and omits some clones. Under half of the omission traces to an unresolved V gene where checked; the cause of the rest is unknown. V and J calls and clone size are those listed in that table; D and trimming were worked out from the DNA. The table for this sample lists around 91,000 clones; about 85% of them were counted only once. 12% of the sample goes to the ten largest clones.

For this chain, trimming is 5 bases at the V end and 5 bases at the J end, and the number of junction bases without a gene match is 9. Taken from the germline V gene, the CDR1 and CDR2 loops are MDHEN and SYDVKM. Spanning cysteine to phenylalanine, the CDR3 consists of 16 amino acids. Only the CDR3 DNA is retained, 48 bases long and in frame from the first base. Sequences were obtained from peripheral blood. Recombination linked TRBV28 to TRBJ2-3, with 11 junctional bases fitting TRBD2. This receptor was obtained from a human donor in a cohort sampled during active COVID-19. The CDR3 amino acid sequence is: CASSTPLAGVVDTQYF. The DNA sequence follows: TGTGCCAGCAGTACGCCACTAGCGGGAGTCGTAGATACGCAGTATTTT.